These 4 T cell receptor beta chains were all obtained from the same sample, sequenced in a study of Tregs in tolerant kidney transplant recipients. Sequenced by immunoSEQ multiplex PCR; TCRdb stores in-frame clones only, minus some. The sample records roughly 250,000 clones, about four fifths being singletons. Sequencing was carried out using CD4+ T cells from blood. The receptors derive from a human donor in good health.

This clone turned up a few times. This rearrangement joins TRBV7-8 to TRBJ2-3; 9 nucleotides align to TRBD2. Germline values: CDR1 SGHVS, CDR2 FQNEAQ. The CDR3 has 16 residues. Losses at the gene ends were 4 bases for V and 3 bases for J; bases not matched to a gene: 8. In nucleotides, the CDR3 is TGTGCCAGCAGCTCCCGGGCTAGCGGGAAAACAGATACGCAGTATTTT. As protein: CASSSRASGKTDTQYF.

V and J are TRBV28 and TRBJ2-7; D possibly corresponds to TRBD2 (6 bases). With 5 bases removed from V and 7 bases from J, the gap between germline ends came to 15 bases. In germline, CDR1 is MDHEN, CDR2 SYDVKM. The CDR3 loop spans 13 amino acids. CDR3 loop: CASSPRRGGEQYF. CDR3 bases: TGTGCCAGCAGTCCCCGACGAGGAGGGGAGCAGTACTTC. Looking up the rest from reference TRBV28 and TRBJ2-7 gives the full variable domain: DVKVTQSSRYLVKRTGEKVFLECVQDMDHENMFWYRQDPGLGLRLIYFSYDVKMKEKGDIPEGYSVSREKKERFSLILESASTNQTSMYLCASSPRRGGEQYFGPGTRLTVT.

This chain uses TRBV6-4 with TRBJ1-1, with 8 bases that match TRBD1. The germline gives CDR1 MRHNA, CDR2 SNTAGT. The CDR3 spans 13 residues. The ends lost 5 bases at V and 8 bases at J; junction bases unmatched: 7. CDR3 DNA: TGTGCCAGCAGTCAGGGGGCCGGCACGGAAGCTTTCTTT. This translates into CASSQGAGTEAFF.

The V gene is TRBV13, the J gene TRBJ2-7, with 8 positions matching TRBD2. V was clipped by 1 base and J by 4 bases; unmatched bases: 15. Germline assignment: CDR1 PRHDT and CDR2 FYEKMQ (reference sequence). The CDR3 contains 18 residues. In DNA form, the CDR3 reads TGTGCCAGCAGCTTAGAGCCGCGGTTGGCGGGAGGAATGTACGAGCAGTACTTC. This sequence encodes CASSLEPRLAGGMYEQYF.